This TCR beta chain was identified in a study of beta chain features in type 1 diabetes. Study-wide results and caveats: Insertion counts at VDJ junctions were lower in type 1 diabetes patients, who also showed more deletions there.

The whole isolated RNA underwent reverse transcription, so sequencing captured expressed TCRB transcripts. TCRdb's table, derived via immunoSEQ multiplex PCR, lists solely in-frame clones and lacks some. The repertoire holds 38,000 or so clones, with 64% as singletons. As for this clone: Its antigen is not identified. One end of the junction does not line up with germline, which may come from a read error. Other DNA sequences in the same sample also yield this CDR3.

Heparinised blood was drawn once per donor, averaging about 100 mL. A sort by CD45RO/CCR7/CD25/CD127/CD95/CD27 yielded CD4+ naive, central memory, regulatory and stem cell-like memory cells. The sequencing sample was made of Tregs from blood. The receptor was derived from a woman aged 25 to 45 in good health.

In DNA form, the CDR3 reads TGCGCCAGCAGTTTAAAAGTCCCGGGAGGCCCTACCTACGAGCAGTACTTC. Amino acids: CASSLKVPGGPTYEQYF. The chain is built from TRBV27 and TRBJ2-7; 7 positions match TRBD2. Germline loops: CDR1 MNHEY, CDR2 SMNVEV (reference sequence). This CDR3 region has 17 residues.